What follows is one T cell receptor (beta chain) and its context. This sample's TCRbeta library carried unique molecular identifier barcodes. TCRdb re-derived calls from the PCR reads in MiXCR, one entry per CDR3 protein. The table has about 400,000 distinct CDR3 sequences, 20% seen once. The data derive from a study of T-cell reconstitution after alpha-beta-depleted transplantation in children. The sample was PBMCs from the stem cell graft donor, taken from the stem cell graft. This clonotype was sampled from a human donor who donated a stem cell graft to a child with acute myeloid leukemia.

CDR3 protein: CSADRGRDEQYF. The CDR3 bases are TGCAGCGCCGACAGGGGGCGCGACGAGCAGTACTTC. The chain combines TRBV29-1 with TRBJ2-7; 10 bases align to TRBD1. The CDR3 is made up of 12 amino acids. V was pared by 7 bases and J by 5 bases, with 5 bases of the junction left unmatched. Germline CDR1 and CDR2: SQVTM and ANQGSEA.